One sample yielded the 25 T cell receptor beta chains listed below, sequenced in a study of blood T cell repertoires in COVID-19. Only in-frame clones appear in the TCRdb table, and some are missing; sequencing was by immunoSEQ multiplex PCR. Altogether around 120,000 clones are present, under 80% being singletons, with the ten largest covering roughly 20%. What was sequenced was peripheral blood. All receptors come from a man in his 70s with active or convalescent COVID-19.

This sequence joins TRBV5-6 and TRBJ2-7, with a possible D match to TRBD1 (5 bases). This CDR3 spans 15 amino acids. V lost 1 base and J 3 bases, leaving 14 bases between the germline ends. Germline lookup yields CDR1 SGHDT and CDR2 YYEEEE. CDR3 nucleotide sequence: TGTGCCAGCAGCTTGAGGGCAGGGCCCTACTACGAGCAGTACTTC. Translated: CASSLRAGPYYEQYF.

The gene calls are TRBV4-1 and TRBJ2-1; TRBD1 aligns across 9 bases. The CDR3 sequence is 16 residues long. Germline V gene lookup returns CDR1 MGHRA and CDR2 YSYEKL. The V and J ends lost 4 bases and 7 bases, in that order; junction bases with no gene match: 11. CDR3: CASSPRGQGLGNEQFF. As DNA, the CDR3 is TGCGCCAGCAGCCCCCGGGGACAGGGTCTGGGGAATGAGCAGTTCTTC.

The chain combines TRBV10-3 with TRBJ2-5; possibly TRBD1 for D (6 bases). The length of the CDR3 is 13 residues. Trimming took off 10 bases at V and 2 bases at J, with 14 bases between the two ends. Germline CDR1 ENHRY, CDR2 SYGVKD. CDR3 DNA sequence: TGTGCCAGTACAGGGAACGGACAAGAGACCCAGTACTTC. Its protein is CASTGNGQETQYF.

The genes are TRBV3-1 (or the pseudogene TRBV3-2) and TRBJ2-5; the match to TRBD2 covers 12 bases. The J segment lost 4 bases and the V segment lost 8 bases, leaving 8 bases of the junction unmatched. CDR1 LGHDT and CDR2 YNNKEL come from the germline V gene (reference sequence). The CDR3 totals 15 residues. DNA of the CDR3: TGTGCCAGCCGCCTAGCGGGGGGGCCAGGAGAGACCCAGTACTTC. It is translated as CASRLAGGPGETQYF.

This chain links TRBV4-1 with TRBJ1-5; D gene unclear. The V gene's germline CDR1 is MGHRA and CDR2 YSYEKL. V lost 1 base to trimming and J lost 0 bases, with 13 bases between them. This CDR3 region has 17 residues. This chain's CDR3 is CASSQAPSAYSNQPQHF. Written as DNA, the CDR3 is TGCGCCAGCAGCCAAGCGCCATCAGCGTATAGCAATCAGCCCCAGCATTTT.

This clone was counted only a few times. The chain is built from TRBV6-5 and TRBJ1-4, with 7 bases aligning to TRBD1. Germline V gives CDR1 MNHEY, CDR2 SVGAGI. The CDR3 consists of 13 residues. The J segment lost 12 bases and the V segment lost 6 bases, leaving 10 bases of the junction unmatched. The CDR3 DNA follows: TGTGCCAGCAGCACCGGGACAGATTTACAACTGTTTTTT. Its protein is CASSTGTDLQLFF.

V and J are TRBV5-8 and TRBJ2-7; TRBD1 matches at 9 bases. CDR1 SGHTS and CDR2 YDEGEE come from the germline V gene. The trim removed 7 bases at V and 6 bases at J, leaving 2 bases unmatched. This CDR3 is 11 amino acids long. The CDR3: CASLTGGEQYF. CDR3 bases: TGTGCCAGCTTGACAGGGGGCGAGCAGTACTTC.

The J gene is TRBJ1-5, the V gene TRBV24-1, with TRBD1 identical over 9 bases. The CDR3 length is 16 residues. Germline V gene data show CDR1 as KGHDR and CDR2 as SFDVKD. The V and J ends lost 4 bases and 2 bases, in that order; junction bases with no gene match: 5. CDR3: CATSDPRTGGNQPQHF. CDR3 DNA: TGTGCCACCAGTGACCCGCGGACAGGGGGCAATCAGCCCCAGCATTTT.

This clone is a singleton in its sample. The chain uses TRBV7-8 and TRBJ1-3, with 7 bases fitting TRBD1. Germline V gene data show CDR1 as SGHVS and CDR2 as FQNEAQ. The trim removed 1 base at V and 0 bases at J, leaving 3 bases unmatched. The CDR3 is made up of 16 amino acids. The CDR3 loop is CASSLDQGGSGNTIYF. As DNA, the CDR3 is TGTGCCAGCAGCTTAGATCAGGGGGGCTCTGGAAACACCATATATTTT. The full variable domain, in which reference TRBV7-8 and TRBJ1-3 provide the parts outside the CDR3, is GAGVSQSPRYKVAKRGQDVALRCDPISGHVSLFWYQQALGQGPEFLTYFQNEAQLDKSGLPSDRFFAERPEGSVSTLKIQRTQQEDSAVYLCASSLDQGGSGNTIYFGEGSWLTVV.

V is TRBV7-3 and J is TRBJ2-1; D ambiguous. Looked up from germline, CDR1 is SGHTA and CDR2 is FQGTGA. CDR3 length: 13 residues. V was trimmed by 2 bases and J by 1 base, leaving 3 bases between them. CDR3 residues: CASSLQSYNEQFF. The CDR3 DNA reads as TGTGCCAGCAGCTTACAGTCCTACAATGAGCAGTTCTTC. Full variable domain (rest looked up from reference TRBV7-3 and TRBJ2-1): GAGVSQTPSNKVTEKGKYVELRCDPISGHTALYWYRQSLGQGPEFLIYFQGTGAADDSGLPNDRFFAVRPEGSVSTLKIQRTERGDSAVYLCASSLQSYNEQFFGPGTRLTVL.

CDR3: CASSIQVRYGYTF. CDR3 DNA sequence: TGTGCCAGCAGTATACAGGTCAGATATGGCTACACCTTC. V usage is TRBV6-5 and J usage is TRBJ1-2, with a weak D call TRBD1 (5 bases). The CDR3 sequence is 13 residues long. The V and J ends lost 5 bases and 5 bases respectively, with 12 bases between them. CDR1 and CDR2 from the germline V gene are MNHEY and SVGAGI.

This chain links TRBV28 with TRBJ1-4; the D gene is possibly TRBD1 (5 bases). The germline CDR1 and CDR2 sequences are MDHEN and SYDVKM. V was shortened by 3 bases and J by 8 bases, with 19 bases between the two germline ends. The CDR3 contains 16 residues. The CDR3 protein is CASSFRGRRGMEKLFF. CDR3 bases: TGTGCCAGCAGTTTTAGGGGACGCCGGGGGATGGAAAAACTGTTTTTT.

This clone turned up a few times. The chain uses TRBV6-5 and TRBJ1-5; D gene unclear. This CDR3 is built from 15 residues. CDR1 is MNHEY, CDR2 SVGAGI, per germline. The V end lost 9 bases, the J end lost 0 bases, and 15 bases lay between the germline ends. The CDR3 DNA reads as TGTGCCAGTTGTTCGACTTTTAATAGCAATCAGCCCCAGCATTTT. Translated: CASCSTFNSNQPQHF.

J is TRBJ2-7 and V is TRBV6-1, with 11 nucleotides matching TRBD1. This CDR3 comprises 16 residues. V shed 2 bases and J 7 bases; nucleotides not matched to a gene: 10. The germline V gene has CDR1 MNHNS and CDR2 SASEGT. CDR3 in DNA: TGTGCCAGCAGTGAACTTCTCGGGACAGGGGGACGGGAGCAGTACTTC. It yields the protein CASSELLGTGGREQYF.

The chain combines TRBV3-1 (or the pseudogene TRBV3-2) with TRBJ2-7, with unresolved D. This CDR3 comprises 12 residues. V was pared by 4 bases and J by 1 base, with 5 bases between. Germline V lookup: CDR1 LGHDT, CDR2 YNNKEL (reference sequence). In DNA form, the CDR3 reads TGTGCCAGCAGCCTCTCTTCCTACGAGCAGTACTTC. Residues: CASSLSSYEQYF.

This clone appeared a few times. The chain combines TRBV7-9 with TRBJ1-2; TRBD1 agrees at 8 bases. Germline assignment: CDR1 SEHNR and CDR2 FQNEAQ (reference sequence). The CDR3 contains 13 residues. Trimming removed 5 bases from V and 7 bases from J; junction bases left unmatched: 6. CDR3 sequence (DNA): TGTGCCAGCAGCCTTGGGACAGGTCGTGGCTACACCTTC. It specifies CASSLGTGRGYTF.

V gene TRBV7-9 combines with J gene TRBJ1-6; D unclear. V dropped 6 bases and J dropped 6 bases, with 6 bases sitting between them. Germline-derived CDR1 and CDR2 are SEHNR and FQNEAQ (reference sequence). The CDR3 is 12 residues long. CDR3 residues: CASSNPNSPLHF. The CDR3 DNA reads as TGTGCCAGCAGTAATCCTAATTCACCCCTCCACTTT.

V and J are TRBV25-1 and TRBJ2-5; possible D gene TRBD2, 7 bases. V was pared by 0 bases and J by 5 bases, with 10 bases between. Germline V gene data show CDR1 as MGHDK and CDR2 as SYGVNS. The CDR3 has 14 amino acids. CDR3 sequence: CASSEYAGAETQYF. The CDR3 coding sequence is TGTGCCAGCAGTGAATATGCGGGGGCTGAGACCCAGTACTTC.

The table lists this clone with a count of one. This chain links TRBV24-1 with TRBJ2-5; D is possibly TRBD2 (5 bases). CDR1 and CDR2 from the germline V gene are KGHDR and SFDVKD. V gave up 0 bases and J gave up 4 bases, with 14 bases separating them. This CDR3 contains 16 residues. CDR3 in amino acids: CATSDLNAGSRETQYF. The CDR3 DNA sequence: TGTGCCACCAGTGATTTGAATGCGGGTTCTCGAGAGACCCAGTACTTC.

The CDR3: CASSPLRATHGYTF. The CDR3 region has the DNA TGCGCCAGCAGCCCCCTCAGGGCAACCCATGGCTACACCTTC. The rearrangement links TRBV5-1 to TRBJ1-2; D may be TRBD1 (5 bases). Germline V gene sequence: CDR1 SGHRS, CDR2 YFSETQ. The CDR3 contains 14 residues. Between the trimmed V and J ends, which lost 4 bases and 6 bases, there was a span of 16 bases. Drawing the rest from reference TRBV5-1 and TRBJ1-2, the complete variable domain is KAGVTQTPRYLIKTRGQQVTLSCSPISGHRSVSWYQQTPGQGLQFLFEYFSETQRNKGNFPGRFSGRQFSNSRSEMNVSTLELGDSALYLCASSPLRATHGYTFGSGTRLTVV.

V usage is TRBV30 and J usage is TRBJ1-3; no clear D. The CDR3 has 13 amino acids. In germline, CDR1 is GTSNPN, CDR2 SVGIG (reference sequence). Trimming left V 0 bases short and J 7 bases short, with 10 bases between. CDR3 DNA: TGTGCCTGGAGTGTAGGTAGCCAGAACACCATATATTTT. Translated, it gives CAWSVGSQNTIYF.

V usage is TRBV12-5 and J usage is TRBJ2-3; a weak D match, TRBD2 (5 bases). The CDR3 sequence is 13 residues long. The germline V gene encodes CDR1 LGHNT and CDR2 FRNRAP. Trimming pared 8 bases from V and 1 base from J, leaving 10 bases between. Here the CDR3 reads CASIVSGTDTQYF. The CDR3 bases are TGTGCTAGTATAGTTAGCGGCACAGATACGCAGTATTTT.

V is TRBV28 and J is TRBJ1-1, with TRBD1 as a possible D gene (5 bases). This CDR3 is 14 amino acids long. V was clipped by 0 bases and J by 5 bases, with 10 bases between them. Germline V gives CDR1 MDHEN, CDR2 SYDVKM. The CDR3 region is CASSLWQGVTEAFF. The CDR3 nucleotides are TGTGCCAGCAGTTTATGGCAGGGTGTTACTGAAGCTTTCTTT. Based on the CDR3 plus reference TRBV28 and TRBJ1-1, the full variable domain is DVKVTQSSRYLVKRTGEKVFLECVQDMDHENMFWYRQDPGLGLRLIYFSYDVKMKEKGDIPEGYSVSREKKERFSLILESASTNQTSMYLCASSLWQGVTEAFFGQGTRLTVV.

The chain is built from TRBV7-9 and TRBJ2-5, with TRBD1 identical over 8 bases. V was clipped by 4 bases and J by 1 base; unmatched bases: 11. CDR3 size: 17 residues. Germline CDR1 SEHNR, CDR2 FQNEAQ (reference sequence). The CDR3 bases are TGTGCCAGCAGCTCCATCTGGACAGGGAATATCCAAGAGACCCAGTACTTC. Translating it yields CASSSIWTGNIQETQYF.

The J gene is TRBJ1-2, the V gene TRBV6-5, with 9 bases matching TRBD1. The V gene end was trimmed by 8 bases and the J gene end by 3 bases; junction bases not matched to a gene: 7. This CDR3 is 14 amino acids long. Germline V gene lookup returns CDR1 MNHEY and CDR2 SVGAGI. The CDR3 bases are TGTGCCAGCCTGGACAGGGGAAGGGACTATGGCTACACCTTC. Translation gives CASLDRGRDYGYTF.